A selection of T cell receptor beta chains follows, all from one sample in a study of follicular helper T cells after annual influenza vaccination. Profiled with immunoSEQ multiplex PCR; TCRdb holds only in-frame clones, not every one. The sample shows around 3,100 clones, around 80% of them seen only once. The source was CXCR5+ CD38- circulating T follicular helper cells from blood, collected 7 days after influenza vaccination. The receptors here all came from an adult who received the influenza vaccine. Both conserved end residues are part of each CDR3. D genes are given only for firm matches. Expanded clones get a size class; other rows say once, few or many, or leave the size out.

J gene | D gene | clone size | V gene | CDR3 protein | CDR3 DNA
TRBJ1-2 | NA | few | TRBV10-1 | CASSETHARRGYGYTF | TGCGCCAGCAGTGAGACCCACGCACGTAGGGGCTATGGCTACACCTTC
TRBJ2-7 | NA | NA | TRBV21-1 | CASSIWDPRNF | TGTGCCAGCAGCATCTGGGACCCACGGAACTTC
TRBJ2-3 | NA | NA | TRBV30 | CVQFTDTQYF | TGTGTTCAGTTCACAGATACGCAGTATTTT
TRBJ1-2 | NA | NA | TRBV27 | CASSPRGFPSFTF | TGTGCCAGCAGTCCCCGGGGGTTCCCATCTTTCACCTTC
TRBJ2-3 | NA | NA | TRBV25-1 | CASTGTDTQYF | TGTGCCAGCACCGGCACAGATACGCAGTATTTT
TRBJ1-2 | TRBD1 | NA | TRBV5-4 | CASSLGGQGYNYGYTF | TGTGCCAGCAGCTTGGGGGGACAGGGGTATAACTATGGCTACACCTTC
TRBJ2-2 | NA | NA | TRBV4-1 | CASSQHNAPNTGELFF | TGCGCCAGCAGCCAACACAATGCGCCGAACACCGGGGAGCTGTTTTTT
TRBJ1-2 | NA | NA | TRBV5-1 | CASSLGTDLANYGYTF | TGCGCCAGCAGCTTGGGGACAGATCTAGCTAACTATGGCTACACCTTC
TRBJ2-3 | NA | NA | TRBV5-1 | CASSNSGTDTQYF | TGCGCCAGCAGCAACAGCGGGACAGATACGCAGTATTTT
TRBJ1-2 | TRBD1 | NA | TRBV18 | CASSEGQGGGYTF | TGTGCCAGCTCAGAGGGACAGGGTGGCGGCTACACCTTC
TRBJ2-1 | TRBD1 | NA | TRBV7-2 | CASSVDRGRHNEQFF | TGTGCCAGCAGCGTAGACAGGGGAAGGCACAATGAGCAGTTCTTC
TRBJ2-3 | NA | NA | TRBV10-3 | CAITRGENPDTQYF | TGTGCCATCACCCGCGGGGAGAATCCAGATACGCAGTATTTT
TRBJ2-7 | TRBD1 | NA | TRBV2 | CASTGTGDPYEQYF | TGTGCCAGCACCGGGACAGGCGACCCCTACGAGCAGTACTTC
TRBJ2-1 | NA | NA | TRBV27 | CASSSQLDGGSEQFF | TGTGCCAGCAGTTCCCAATTGGACGGCGGCAGTGAGCAGTTCTTC
TRBJ2-7 | TRBD1 | NA | TRBV10-3 | CAISEQGADEQYF | TGTGCCATCAGTGAGCAGGGGGCGGACGAGCAGTACTTC
TRBJ1-1 | NA | NA | TRBV2 | CASSEQDINTEAFF | TGTGCCAGCAGTGAACAGGACATTAACACTGAAGCTTTCTTT
TRBJ2-5 | NA | NA | TRBV18 | CASSPFGETQYF | TGTGCCAGCTCACCGTTCGGAGAGACCCAGTACTTC
TRBJ2-3 | TRBD1 | NA | TRBV7-8 | CASSTSRGKVAQYF | TGTGCCAGCAGCACCAGCAGGGGGAAAGTTGCGCAGTATTTT
TRBJ2-7 | NA | few | TRBV11-2 | CASSWGAGEQYF | TGTGCCAGCAGCTGGGGAGCTGGCGAGCAGTACTTC
TRBJ2-1 | TRBD2 | few | TRBV2 | CASRPRGAGALSGYNEQFF | TGTGCCAGCAGGCCGCGGGGAGCGGGGGCCTTAAGTGGTTACAATGAGCAGTTCTTC
TRBJ2-2 | NA | NA | TRBV9 | CASSSSGLAGELFF | TGTGCCAGCAGCTCAAGTGGGCTTGCCGGGGAGCTGTTTTTT
TRBJ2-1 | NA | NA | TRBV7-2 | CASSFGGLYNEQFF | TGTGCCAGCAGCTTCGGGGGGCTCTACAATGAGCAGTTCTTC
TRBJ1-6 | NA | NA | TRBV4-2 | CASSQEAGDSPLHF | TGTGCCAGCAGCCAAGAAGCAGGAGATTCACCCCTCCACTTT
TRBJ1-6 | NA | NA | TRBV5-1 | CASSLGTNSYNSPLHF | TGCGCCAGCAGCTTGGGGACAAACTCCTATAATTCACCCCTCCACTTT
TRBJ1-1 | TRBD1 | NA | TRBV11-3 | CASSSRQGPLNTEAFF | TGTGCCAGCAGCTCGCGACAGGGTCCTTTGAACACTGAAGCTTTCTTT
TRBJ2-2 | NA | NA | TRBV7-2 | CASSAWAGTGELFF | TGTGCCAGCAGCGCCTGGGCCGGGACCGGGGAGCTGTTTTTT
TRBJ2-1 | NA | NA | TRBV5-6 | CASSWNPSAGNEQFF | TGTGCCAGCAGCTGGAATCCGTCGGCTGGGAATGAGCAGTTCTTC
TRBJ2-7 | TRBD1 | NA | TRBV5-1 | CASSRTGIIYEQYF | TGCGCCAGCAGCAGGACAGGGATAATCTACGAGCAGTACTTC
TRBJ1-2 | TRBD1 | NA | TRBV5-4 | CASREGTERYGYTF | TGTGCCAGCAGGGAGGGGACAGAACGCTATGGCTACACCTTC
TRBJ2-1 | TRBD1 | NA | TRBV7-7 | CASSLTGGHEQFF | TGTGCTAGCAGCCTAACAGGGGGCCATGAGCAGTTCTTC
TRBJ2-5 | NA | NA | TRBV6-1 | CASSEWAQYF | TGTGCCAGCAGTGAGTGGGCCCAGTACTTC
TRBJ2-7 | NA | NA | TRBV23-1 | CARSPRTAFYEQYF | TGCGCCAGGTCGCCCCGGACAGCCTTTTACGAGCAGTACTTC
TRBJ2-6 | TRBD1 | NA | TRBV11-3 | CASRTGSTRSISGANVLTF | TGTGCCAGCAGGACAGGGTCGACAAGGTCAATTTCTGGGGCCAACGTCCTGACTTTC
TRBJ2-5 | TRBD1 | NA | TRBV11-2 | CASSLGQTYQETQYF | TGTGCCAGCAGCTTGGGACAGACGTACCAAGAGACCCAGTACTTC
TRBJ1-5 | NA | NA | TRBV6-5 | CASSYSQLSNQPQHF | TGTGCCAGCAGTTACTCTCAACTCAGCAATCAGCCCCAGCATTTT
TRBJ1-1 | TRBD1 | NA | TRBV29-1 | CSAGGWGTEAFF | TGCAGCGCAGGGGGCTGGGGGACTGAAGCTTTCTTT
TRBJ2-1 | TRBD2 | NA | TRBV7-2 | CASSLDPPASGGANEQFF | TGTGCCAGCAGCTTAGACCCCCCTGCTAGCGGGGGGGCGAATGAGCAGTTCTTC
TRBJ2-7 | NA | NA | TRBV18 | CASSVFGQYYEQYF | TGTGCCAGCTCGGTTTTTGGACAGTATTACGAGCAGTACTTC
TRBJ1-2 | NA | few | TRBV19 | CASTPNMGYGYTF | TGTGCCAGTACCCCGAACATGGGCTATGGCTACACCTTC
TRBJ1-2 | NA | few | TRBV9 | CASSVSMGGNGYTF | TGTGCCAGCAGCGTTAGTATGGGGGGAAATGGCTACACCTTC
TRBJ2-7 | NA | few | TRBV5-1 | CASSLEGVTTGAF | TGCGCCAGCAGCTTGGAGGGTGTCACTACCGGAGCCTTC
TRBJ2-7 | TRBD1 | NA | TRBV5-1 | CASSQTGQNYEQYF | TGCGCCAGCAGCCAGACGGGACAGAACTACGAGCAGTACTTC